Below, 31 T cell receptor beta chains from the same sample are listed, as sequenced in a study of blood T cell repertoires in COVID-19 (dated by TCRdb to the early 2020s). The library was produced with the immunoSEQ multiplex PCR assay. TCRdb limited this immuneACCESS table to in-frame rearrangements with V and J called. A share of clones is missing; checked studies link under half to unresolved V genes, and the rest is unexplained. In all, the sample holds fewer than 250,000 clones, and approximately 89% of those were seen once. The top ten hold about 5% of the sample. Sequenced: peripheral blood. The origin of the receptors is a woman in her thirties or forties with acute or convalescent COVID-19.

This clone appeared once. CDR3: CASSPSAGQFSYEQYV. CDR3 nucleotide sequence: TGTGCCAGCAGTCCCTCCGCGGGACAGTTCTCCTACGAGCAGTACGTC. This chain links TRBV27 with TRBJ2-7, with D maybe TRBD1 (7 bases). V shed 5 bases and J shed 0 bases, with 17 bases lying between them. The V gene's germline CDR1 is MNHEY and CDR2 SMNVEV (reference sequence). CDR3 length equals 16 residues.

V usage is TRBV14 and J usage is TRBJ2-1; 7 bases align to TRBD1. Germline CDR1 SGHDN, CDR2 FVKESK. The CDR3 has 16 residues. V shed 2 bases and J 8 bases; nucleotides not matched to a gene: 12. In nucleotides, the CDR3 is TGTGCCAGCAGCCAACCAGACGCAAGGGGGCTGGATGAGCAGTTCTTC. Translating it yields CASSQPDARGLDEQFF.

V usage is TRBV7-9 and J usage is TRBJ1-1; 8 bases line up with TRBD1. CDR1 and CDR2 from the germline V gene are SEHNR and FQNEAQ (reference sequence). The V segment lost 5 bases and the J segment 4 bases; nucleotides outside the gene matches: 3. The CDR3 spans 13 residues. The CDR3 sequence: CASSRDRFTEAFF. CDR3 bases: TGTGCCAGCAGCCGGGACAGGTTCACTGAAGCTTTCTTT.

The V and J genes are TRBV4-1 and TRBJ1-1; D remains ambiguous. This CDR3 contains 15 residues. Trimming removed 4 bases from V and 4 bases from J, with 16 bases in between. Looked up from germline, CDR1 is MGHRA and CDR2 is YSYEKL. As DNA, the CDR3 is TGCGCCAGCAGCCTCCAAGGACGGGGAGGCACTGAAGCTTTCTTT. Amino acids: CASSLQGRGGTEAFF.

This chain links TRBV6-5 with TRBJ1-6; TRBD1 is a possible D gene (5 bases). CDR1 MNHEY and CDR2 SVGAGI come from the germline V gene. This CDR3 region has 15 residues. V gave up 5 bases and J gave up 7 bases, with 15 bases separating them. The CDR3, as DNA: TGTGCCAGCAGTCCAGGGCGCCCTGGCAATTCACCCCTCCACTTT. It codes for CASSPGRPGNSPLHF.

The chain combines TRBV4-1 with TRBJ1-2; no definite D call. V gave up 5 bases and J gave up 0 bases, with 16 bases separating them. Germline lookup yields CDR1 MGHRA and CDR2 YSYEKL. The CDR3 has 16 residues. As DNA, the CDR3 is TGCGCCAGCAGCGTAGCACCTCACGCCCCTAACTATGGCTACACCTTC. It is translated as CASSVAPHAPNYGYTF.

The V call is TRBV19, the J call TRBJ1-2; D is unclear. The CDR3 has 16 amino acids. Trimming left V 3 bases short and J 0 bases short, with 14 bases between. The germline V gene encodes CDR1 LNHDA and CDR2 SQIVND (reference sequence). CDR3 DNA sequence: TGTGCCAGTAGTATTGGAGGGCAGGTGACTAACTATGGCTACACCTTC. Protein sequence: CASSIGGQVTNYGYTF.

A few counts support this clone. CDR3 protein: CASSYRTGNYGYTF. The CDR3 DNA reads TGTGCCAGCAGTTACCGGACAGGGAACTATGGCTACACCTTC. This chain connects TRBV27 to TRBJ1-2; 8 bases match TRBD1. This CDR3 contains 14 residues. Germline CDR1 and CDR2: MNHEY and SMNVEV (reference sequence). V shed 4 bases and J 2 bases; nucleotides not matched to a gene: 3.

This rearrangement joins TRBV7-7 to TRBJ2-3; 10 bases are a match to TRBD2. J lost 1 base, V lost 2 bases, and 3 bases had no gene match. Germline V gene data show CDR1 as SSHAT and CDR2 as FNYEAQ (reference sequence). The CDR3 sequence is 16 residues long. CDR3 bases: TGTGCCAGCAGCTTAAGGAGCGGGGGGGGCACAGATACGCAGTATTTT. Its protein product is CASSLRSGGGTDTQYF. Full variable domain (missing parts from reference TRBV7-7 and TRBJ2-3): GAGVSQSPRYKVTKRGQDVTLRCDPISSHATLYWYQQALGQGPEFLTYFNYEAQPDKSGLPSDRFSAERPEGSISTLTIQRTEQRDSAMYRCASSLRSGGGTDTQYFGPGTRLTVL.

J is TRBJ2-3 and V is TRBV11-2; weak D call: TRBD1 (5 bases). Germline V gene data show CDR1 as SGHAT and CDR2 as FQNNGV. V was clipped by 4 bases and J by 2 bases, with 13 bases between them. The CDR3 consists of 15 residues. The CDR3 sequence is CASSSPAGPTDTQYF. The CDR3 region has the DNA TGTGCCAGCAGCTCCCCTGCAGGGCCCACAGATACGCAGTATTTT.

This CDR3 reads CASSRQGDEAFF. The CDR3 DNA reads TGTGCCAGCAGCCGACAGGGAGACGAAGCTTTCTTT. V and J are TRBV3-1 (or the pseudogene TRBV3-2) and TRBJ1-1; TRBD1 matches at 7 bases. Germline V CDR1 and CDR2: LGHDT, YNNKEL (reference sequence). This CDR3 is 12 amino acids long. The V gene end was trimmed by 4 bases and the J gene end by 8 bases; junction bases not matched to a gene: 4.

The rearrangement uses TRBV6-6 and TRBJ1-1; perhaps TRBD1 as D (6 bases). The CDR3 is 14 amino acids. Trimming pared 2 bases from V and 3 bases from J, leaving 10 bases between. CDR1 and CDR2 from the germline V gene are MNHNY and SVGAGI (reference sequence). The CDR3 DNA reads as TGTGCCAGCAGTTACCCCCGGACAGACACTGAAGCTTTCTTT. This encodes CASSYPRTDTEAFF.

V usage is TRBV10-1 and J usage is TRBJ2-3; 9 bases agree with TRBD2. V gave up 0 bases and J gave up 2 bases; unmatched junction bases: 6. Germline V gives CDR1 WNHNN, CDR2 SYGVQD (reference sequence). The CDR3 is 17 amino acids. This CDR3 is CASSESAGGQITDTQYF. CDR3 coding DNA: TGCGCCAGCAGTGAGTCGGCGGGGGGGCAAATCACAGATACGCAGTATTTT.

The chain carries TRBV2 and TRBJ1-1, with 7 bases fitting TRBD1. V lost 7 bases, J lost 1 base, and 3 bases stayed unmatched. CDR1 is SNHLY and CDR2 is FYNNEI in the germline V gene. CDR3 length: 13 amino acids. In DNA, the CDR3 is TGTGCCAGCAATAGACAGGGGAACACTGAAGCTTTCTTT. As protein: CASNRQGNTEAFF. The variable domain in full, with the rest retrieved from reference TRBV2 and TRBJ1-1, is EPEVTQTPSHQVTQMGQEVILRCVPISNHLYFYWYRQILGQKVEFLVSFYNNEISEKSEIFDDQFSVERPDGSNFTLKIRSTKLEDSAMYFCASNRQGNTEAFFGQGTRLTVV.

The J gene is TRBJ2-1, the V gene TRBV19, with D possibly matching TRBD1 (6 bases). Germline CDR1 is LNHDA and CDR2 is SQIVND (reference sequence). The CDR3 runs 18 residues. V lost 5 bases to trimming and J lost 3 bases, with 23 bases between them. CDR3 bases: TGTGCCAGTAGTCCCTCGACAGGAGCTTCACTCTACTACAATGAGCAGTTCTTC. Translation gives CASSPSTGASLYYNEQFF.

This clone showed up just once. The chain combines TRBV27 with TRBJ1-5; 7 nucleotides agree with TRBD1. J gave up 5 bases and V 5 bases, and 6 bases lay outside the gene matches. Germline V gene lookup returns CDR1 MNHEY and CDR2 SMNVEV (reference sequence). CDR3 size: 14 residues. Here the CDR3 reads CASSVTGLYQPQHF. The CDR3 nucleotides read TGTGCCAGCAGTGTGACAGGGTTATATCAGCCCCAGCATTTT.

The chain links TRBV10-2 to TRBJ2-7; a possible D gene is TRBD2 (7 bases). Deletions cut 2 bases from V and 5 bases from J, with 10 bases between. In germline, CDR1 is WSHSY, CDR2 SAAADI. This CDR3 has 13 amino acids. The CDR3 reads CASSEGGANEQYV. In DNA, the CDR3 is TGCGCCAGCAGTGAGGGGGGGGCGAACGAGCAGTACGTC.

This CDR3 is CASSIGGRDSPLHF. The CDR3 coding sequence is TGTGCCAGTAGTATAGGGGGGCGTGATTCACCCCTCCACTTT. The chain has TRBV19 and TRBJ1-6, with D possibly matching TRBD1 (6 bases). Germline values: CDR1 LNHDA, CDR2 SQIVND (reference sequence). V was pared by 1 base and J by 8 bases, with 9 bases between. This CDR3 is 14 amino acids long.

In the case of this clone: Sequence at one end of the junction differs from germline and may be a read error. Written as DNA, the CDR3 is TGCAGCGGTCGACTCAGGGCGTATTCCGATTTT. Translated, it gives CSGRLRAYSDF. The rearrangement links TRBV29-1 to TRBJ1-3; tentative D call: TRBD1 (5 bases). Germline assignment: CDR1 SQVTM and CDR2 ANQGSEA. The CDR3 consists of 11 residues. Full variable domain (outside the CDR3, taken from reference TRBV29-1 and TRBJ1-3): SAVISQKPSRDICQRGTSLTIQCQVDSQVTMMFWYRQQPGQSLTLIATANQGSEATYESGFVIDKFPISRPNLTFSTLTVSNMSPEDSSIYLCSGRLRAYSDFGEGSWLTVV.

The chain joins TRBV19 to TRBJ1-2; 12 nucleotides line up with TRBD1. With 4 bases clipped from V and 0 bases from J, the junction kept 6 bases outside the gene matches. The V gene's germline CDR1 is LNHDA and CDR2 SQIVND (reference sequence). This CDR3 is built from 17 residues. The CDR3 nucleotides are TGTGCCAGTAGTACCGGGACAGGGGGCCTTGCTAACTATGGCTACACCTTC. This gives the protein CASSTGTGGLANYGYTF.

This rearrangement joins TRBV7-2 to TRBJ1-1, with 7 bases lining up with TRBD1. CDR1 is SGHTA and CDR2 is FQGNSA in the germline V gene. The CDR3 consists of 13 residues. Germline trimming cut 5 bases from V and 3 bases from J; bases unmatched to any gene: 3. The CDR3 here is CASSRQGYTEAFF. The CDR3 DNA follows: TGTGCCAGCAGCCGACAGGGATACACTGAAGCTTTCTTT.

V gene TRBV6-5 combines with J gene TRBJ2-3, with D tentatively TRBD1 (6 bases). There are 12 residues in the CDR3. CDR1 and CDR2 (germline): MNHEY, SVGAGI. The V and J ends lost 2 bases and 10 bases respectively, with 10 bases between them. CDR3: CASSYLGGAQYF. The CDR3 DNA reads TGTGCCAGCAGTTACCTTGGGGGCGCGCAGTATTTT.

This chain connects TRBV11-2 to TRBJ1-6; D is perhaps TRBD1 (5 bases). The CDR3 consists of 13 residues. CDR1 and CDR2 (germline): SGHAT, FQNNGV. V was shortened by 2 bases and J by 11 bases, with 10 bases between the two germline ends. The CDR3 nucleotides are TGTGCCAGCAGCTTACAGGGATCTGCACCCCTCCACTTT. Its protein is CASSLQGSAPLHF.

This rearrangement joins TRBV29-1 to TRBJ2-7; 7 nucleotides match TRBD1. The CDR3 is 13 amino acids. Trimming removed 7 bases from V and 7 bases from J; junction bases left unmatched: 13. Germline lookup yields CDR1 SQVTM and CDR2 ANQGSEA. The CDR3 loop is CSGDRDRKREQYV. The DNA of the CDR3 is TGCAGCGGTGACCGGGACAGAAAGCGGGAGCAGTACGTC.

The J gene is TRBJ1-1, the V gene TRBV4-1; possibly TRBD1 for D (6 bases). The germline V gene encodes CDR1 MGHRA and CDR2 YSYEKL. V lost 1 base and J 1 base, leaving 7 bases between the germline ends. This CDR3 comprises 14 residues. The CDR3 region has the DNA TGCGCCAGCAGCCAAGTACAGGGGAACACTGAAGCTTTCTTT. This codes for CASSQVQGNTEAFF.

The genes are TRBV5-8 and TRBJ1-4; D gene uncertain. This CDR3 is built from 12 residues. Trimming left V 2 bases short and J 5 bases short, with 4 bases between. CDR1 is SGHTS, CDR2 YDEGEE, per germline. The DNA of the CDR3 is TGTGCCAGCAGCTTAGAGAATGAAAAACTGTTTTTT. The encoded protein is CASSLENEKLFF.

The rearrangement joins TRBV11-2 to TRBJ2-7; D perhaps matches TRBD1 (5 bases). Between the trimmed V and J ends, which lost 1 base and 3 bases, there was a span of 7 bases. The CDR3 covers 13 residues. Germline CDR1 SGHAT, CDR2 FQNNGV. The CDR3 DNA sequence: TGTGCCAGCAGCTTAGGGACAATCTACGAGCAGTACGTC. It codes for CASSLGTIYEQYV.

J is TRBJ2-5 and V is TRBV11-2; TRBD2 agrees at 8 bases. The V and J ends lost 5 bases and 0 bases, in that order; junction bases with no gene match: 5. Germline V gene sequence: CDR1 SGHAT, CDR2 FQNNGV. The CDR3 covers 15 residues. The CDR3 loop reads CASSIRLAYQETQYF. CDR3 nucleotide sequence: TGTGCCAGCAGCATAAGACTAGCGTACCAAGAGACCCAGTACTTC.

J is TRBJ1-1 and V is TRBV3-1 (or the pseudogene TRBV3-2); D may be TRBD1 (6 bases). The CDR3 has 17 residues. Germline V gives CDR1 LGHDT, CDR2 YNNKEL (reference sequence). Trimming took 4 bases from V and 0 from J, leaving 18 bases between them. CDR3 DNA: TGTGCCAGCAGCCGCCGGGACACATGGAGACTGAACACTGAAGCTTTCTTT. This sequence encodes CASSRRDTWRLNTEAFF.

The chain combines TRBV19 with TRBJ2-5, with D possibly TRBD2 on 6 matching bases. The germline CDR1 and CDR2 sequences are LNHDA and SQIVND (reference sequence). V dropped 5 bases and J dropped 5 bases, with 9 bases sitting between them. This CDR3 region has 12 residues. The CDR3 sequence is CASSQGGETQYF. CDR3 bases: TGTGCCAGTAGTCAAGGAGGGGAGACCCAGTACTTC.

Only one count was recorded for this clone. The DNA of the CDR3 is TGTGCCAGCAGTGGGGCTGCTGGGGCCAACGTCCTGACTTTC. Amino acid sequence: CASSGAAGANVLTF. J is TRBJ2-6 and V is TRBV27; possibly TRBD1 for D (5 bases). Germline V gene lookup returns CDR1 MNHEY and CDR2 SMNVEV (reference sequence). The germline V and J ends were trimmed by 5 bases and 2 bases, with 7 bases remaining between them. The CDR3 sequence is 14 residues long.